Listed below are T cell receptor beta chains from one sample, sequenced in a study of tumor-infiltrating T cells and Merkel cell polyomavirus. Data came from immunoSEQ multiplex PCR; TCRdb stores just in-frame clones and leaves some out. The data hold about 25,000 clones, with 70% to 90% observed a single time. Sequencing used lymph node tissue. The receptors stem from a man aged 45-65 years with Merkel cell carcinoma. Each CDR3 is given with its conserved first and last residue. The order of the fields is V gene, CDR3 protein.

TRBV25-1,CASSDLRGGNTIYF
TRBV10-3,CAIRGTIETQYF
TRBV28,CASSPPRLAGNNEQFF
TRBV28,CASSLGQGTDTQYF
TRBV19,CASSRTSGMHEQFF
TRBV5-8,CASRRRGNSNQPQHF
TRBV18,CASSPYGTGGSNSPLHF
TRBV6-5,CASSLDRGYSGYTF
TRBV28,CASSSSSSGNTIYF
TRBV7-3,CASSPGQTGNEQFF
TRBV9,CASSPLRTGYSTGELFF
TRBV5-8,CASLPGLAGARETQYF
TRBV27,CASSQDRNTEAFF
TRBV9,CASSPAGRREQYF
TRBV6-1,CASSQGQIRGYTF
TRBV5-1,CASSGNVQGEQYF
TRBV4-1,CASRPATGGTQYF
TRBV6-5,CASSYYGGTYEQYF
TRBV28,CASSLIGRGLAQPQHF
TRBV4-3,CASSYQGPYNEQFF
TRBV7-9,CASSLVGGGVLGETQYF
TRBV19,CASSGTSGGDQETQYF
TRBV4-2,CASSQMAVMNTEAFF
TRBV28,CASSSGQGVTDTQYF
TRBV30,CAWDLQGTNEKLFF
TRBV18,CASSPFSVRGTGELFF